This T cell receptor beta chain was found in a study of monozygotic twins with inflammatory bowel disease. TCRdb re-analyzed the 5' RACE reads; it lists each CDR3 protein once, without DNA. In all, the sample yields 150,000 or so distinct CDR3 sequences. The CDR3 is 16 residues long. Germline loops: CDR1 LNHNV, CDR2 YYDKDF (reference sequence). Sequenced: blood. The TCR was taken from a human donor with ulcerative colitis or Crohn's disease, or a healthy co-twin of an affected twin (not recorded which). The chain carries TRBV15 and TRBJ2-5; the TCRdb D gene call, TRBD1, has no DNA to confirm it. The CDR3 loop reads CATSKVTGGAGETQYF.